This T cell receptor (beta chain) was obtained from a study of blood T cell repertoires in COVID-19. Across the study: The study drew acute and convalescent COVID-19 samples from the United States, Italy and Spain.

This CDR3 contains 15 residues. Germline trimming cut 4 bases from V and 3 bases from J; bases unmatched to any gene: 7. Germline V gene sequence: CDR1 SGHRS, CDR2 YFSETQ. Authors' methods: Quantification of nucleated cells was approximated via reference gene primer amplification. Libraries were prepared by immunoSEQ multiplex PCR; TCRdb keeps only in-frame clonotypes and omits some of them. That table gives V, J and clone size, and the DNA gave D and trimming. The sample holds about 190,000 clones; about nine tenths are singletons and the top ten take around 7%. Sequenced sample: peripheral blood. The rearrangement links TRBV5-1 to TRBJ2-3, with TRBD1 matching 8 bases. The source is a man aged 35-49 years with acute or convalescent COVID-19. The chain's CDR3 is CASSPWDRQTDTQYF. DNA of the CDR3: TGCGCCAGCAGCCCATGGGACAGGCAAACAGATACGCAGTATTTT.